This TCR beta chain was recovered during a study of CXCR3-negative and CXCR3-positive naive CD8 T cells. Findings and caveats of the study: The study found comparably high diversity in both naive subsets and much lower diversity in memory CD8+ cells. CXCR3-positive naive cells carried more hydrophobic TRB CDR3s than CXCR3-negative ones.

Preparation of TRB cDNA libraries relied on 5' RACE carrying UMI labels. TCRdb reprocessed the 5' RACE reads and reports one entry per CDR3 protein, with no DNA. In all, the sample yields some 22,000 distinct CDR3 sequences. Regarding this clonotype: What it binds is not known.

Every CD8+ T cell subset underwent triplicate sorting at around 270,000 cells apiece. Naivety in CD8+ T cells corresponded to a CD45RO-CCR7+CD27+CD95- phenotype. Germline V gene lookup returns CDR1 SGHTA and CDR2 FQGTGA. The CDR3 runs to 18 residues. The chain recombines TRBV7-3 with TRBJ2-5; there is no DNA to check the TCRdb D call of TRBD2. The material sequenced was naive CXCR3- CD8+ T cells from blood. The subset here: CD45RO-CCR7+CD27+CD95- naive CD8+ T cells lacking CXCR3 (TNR3-). The receptor comes from a human donor in good health. Some clones in this sample may be carry-over from other donors' samples. CDR3 loop: CASSPSPGIAGDRETQYF.